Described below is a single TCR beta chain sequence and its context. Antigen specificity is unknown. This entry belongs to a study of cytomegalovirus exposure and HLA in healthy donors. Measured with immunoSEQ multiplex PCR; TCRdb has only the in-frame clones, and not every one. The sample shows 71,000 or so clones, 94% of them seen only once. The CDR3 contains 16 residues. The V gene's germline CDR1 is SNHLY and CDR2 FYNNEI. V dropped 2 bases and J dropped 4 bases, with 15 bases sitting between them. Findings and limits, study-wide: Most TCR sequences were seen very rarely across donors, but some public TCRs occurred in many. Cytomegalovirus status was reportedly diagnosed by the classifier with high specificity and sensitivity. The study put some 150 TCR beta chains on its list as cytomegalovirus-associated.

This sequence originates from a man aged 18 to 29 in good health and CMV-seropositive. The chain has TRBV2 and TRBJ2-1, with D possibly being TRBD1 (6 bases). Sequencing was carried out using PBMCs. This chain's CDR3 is CASSESRGRVYNEQFF. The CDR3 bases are TGTGCCAGCAGTGAATCCAGGGGTAGGGTGTACAATGAGCAGTTCTTC.